The present T cell receptor (beta chain) was sequenced within a study of blood T cell repertoires in COVID-19. CDR3 size: 14 residues. CDR1 is MNHEY and CDR2 is SVGAGI in the germline V gene. V dropped 4 bases and J dropped 2 bases, with 11 bases sitting between them. Under the authors' procedure: The assay estimated nucleated cells by amplifying reference gene primers. The table came from immunoSEQ multiplex PCR; TCRdb's copy has only in-frame clones and leaves some out. The V and J calls and clone size are taken from that table; D and trimming were inferred from the DNA. The sample contains around 68,000 clones, approximately 94% of which appear only once.

The material sequenced was peripheral blood. This clonotype was obtained from a man between 65 and 85 years old with active COVID-19. The V and J genes are TRBV6-5 and TRBJ2-5; D might be TRBD1 (7 bases). The CDR3: CASSSQGGQETQYF. The CDR3 nucleotides read TGTGCCAGCAGTTCCCAGGGGGGTCAAGAGACCCAGTACTTC.